Listed below are T cell receptor beta chains from one sample, sequenced in a study of blood T cell repertoires in COVID-19. This table comes from immunoSEQ multiplex PCR, and its TCRdb copy is limited to in-frame clones, with some not included. The table has under 450,000 clones, roughly 87% seen once. Sequencing was performed on PBMCs or T cells enriched from blood (not recorded which). The origin of the receptors is a woman in her twenties or thirties who had recovered from COVID-19. The CDR3 runs from the conserved cysteine through the conserved F or W. A D gene is named only where the DNA matches it firmly. Size values are once, few and many counts, or a class for expanded clones, and some rows have none.

d_call clone_size j_call v_call cdr3_nt cdr3_aa
- - TRBJ2-3 TRBV7-9 TGTGCCAGCAGCTTGGGCCCAAGCGGTACAGATACGCAGTATTTT CASSLGPSGTDTQYF
- - TRBJ2-2 TRBV24-1 TGTGCCACCAGTGAAACGGCGGTGGGCGGGGAGCTGTTTTTT CATSETAVGGELFF
TRBD1 - TRBJ2-3 TRBV27 TGTGCCAGCAGACGGGGACAGGGTACAGATACGCAGTATTTT CASRRGQGTDTQYF
TRBD1 once TRBJ2-5 TRBV9 TGTGCCAGCAGCGCCGGGACAGGGGAGACCCAGTACTTC CASSAGTGETQYF
- - TRBJ2-2 TRBV30 TGTGCCTGGAGTGGTGTAAGCTCCACCGGGGAGCTGTTTTTT CAWSGVSSTGELFF
TRBD2 - TRBJ2-7 TRBV6-1 TGTGCCAGCAGTAAAGCGGGGCCCTCCTACGAGCAGTACTTC CASSKAGPSYEQYF
- - TRBJ1-4 TRBV28 TGTGCCAGCAGGCCAACAGGGTATTATGAAAAACTGTTTTTT CASRPTGYYEKLFF
- - TRBJ1-1 TRBV6-5 TGTGCCAGCAGTTACTCAATACAGGCGATTGAAGCTTTCTTT CASSYSIQAIEAFF
TRBD2 - TRBJ2-3 TRBV7-3 TGTGCCAGCAGCCCACGAGTGGGGACTAGCGGGGGTGGCCCAGATACGCAGTATTTT CASSPRVGTSGGGPDTQYF
TRBD1 - TRBJ1-6 TRBV30 TGTGCCTCAGGGACAGGGGGAGTGAATTCACCCCTCCACTTT CASGTGGVNSPLHF
- - TRBJ2-1 TRBV7-8 TGTGCCAGCAGCTTTAAGTCTCGGGGATCCTACAATGAGCAGTTCTTC CASSFKSRGSYNEQFF
TRBD1 - TRBJ1-3 TRBV9 TGTGCCAGCAGCGGGGGACAGGACTCTGGAAACACCATATATTTT CASSGGQDSGNTIYF
- - TRBJ2-4 TRBV7-9 TGTGCCAGCAGCCCGGACGGGGTCGACATTCAGTACTTC CASSPDGVDIQYF
TRBD1 few TRBJ2-7 TRBV6-5 TGTGCCAGCAGTTACGGGACAGGGACCTACGAGCAGTACTTC CASSYGTGTYEQYF
TRBD1 - TRBJ1-1 TRBV5-1 TGCGCCAGCAGCCAGGGACAGGCAAACACTGAAGCTTTCTTT CASSQGQANTEAFF
- once TRBJ2-7 TRBV6-1 TGTGCCAGCAGTGAGACGGTCGGGGAGCAGTACTTC CASSETVGEQYF
TRBD1 - TRBJ1-2 TRBV15 TGTGCCACCAGCAGAGATCGGGCAGGGGGATATGGCTACACCTTC CATSRDRAGGYGYTF
- - TRBJ1-1 TRBV21-1 TGTGCCAGCAGCACGACCGACAGGTTTTCGTGGACTGAAGCTTTCTTT CASSTTDRFSWTEAFF
- - TRBJ2-3 TRBV4-2 TGTGCCAGCAGCCAAGATGGAGGCAGGCCTAGCACAGATACGCAGTATTTT CASSQDGGRPSTDTQYF
TRBD2 - TRBJ2-2 TRBV18 TGTGCCGGAACAGGGACTAGCGGCTTAAACACCGGGGAGCTGTTTTTT CAGTGTSGLNTGELFF
- few TRBJ1-3 TRBV5-1 TGCGCCAGCAGCTTGAACCTTCAGTTAGGAAACACCATATATTTT CASSLNLQLGNTIYF
TRBD1 - TRBJ1-2 TRBV30 TGTGCCTGCCCGGGACAGGGAATAGGTGGCTACACCTTC CACPGQGIGGYTF
- - TRBJ1-2 TRBV27 TGTGCCAGCAGTTCCGAGGGAGAGGTTGATGGCTACACCTTC CASSSEGEVDGYTF
TRBD1 - TRBJ1-2 TRBV5-6 TGTGCCAGCAGCTCGCAGGGGGACTATGGCTACACCTTC CASSSQGDYGYTF
- - TRBJ1-1 TRBV28 TGTGCCAGCAGTCTAGACTTATGGTCTAACACTGAAGCTTTCTTT CASSLDLWSNTEAFF